This TCR beta chain comes out of a study of blood T cell repertoires in COVID-19. This CDR3 has 13 residues. V lost 3 bases and J lost 3, with 6 bases in between. In the original processing: By means of reference gene primer amplification, nucleated cell counts were estimated. Assay used: immunoSEQ multiplex PCR; TCRdb lists only in-frame clones, some missing. V and J calls plus clone size are reproduced from that table; the DNA served to infer D and trimming. Of more than 300,000 clones detected, about 90% appear once; the ten largest clones hold less than 11%. Seattle participants joined during active infection and were tracked over time.

The chain recombines TRBV12-3 or TRBV12-4 with TRBJ1-5; D call uncertain. The TCR comes from a woman aged 25 to 39 with COVID-19, enrolled during active disease. Sequencing input: peripheral blood. The CDR3 bases are TGTGCCAGCAGTTTCAAATCCAATCAGCCCCAGCATTTT. Translation gives CASSFKSNQPQHF.